Listed below are T cell receptor beta chains from one sample, sequenced in a study of control samples from healthy donors and cancer patients. Sequencing was performed with immunoSEQ multiplex PCR; in TCRdb, only in-frame clones are kept and a portion is missing. The sample lists 25,000 or so clones, about 82% occurring once. The sequenced material came from PBMCs. These receptors were taken from a woman aged 55-70 years with head and neck cancer. The CDR3 runs from the conserved cysteine through the conserved F or W. A D gene is named only where the DNA matches it firmly. Rows give clone size only sometimes, using once, few, many, or a class for an expanded clone.

j_gene: TRBJ1-3
abundance: NA
v_gene: TRBV3-1/TRBV3-2
d_gene: NA
CDR3nt: TGTGCCAGCAGGCCGGGGGGAAACACCATATATTTT
CDR3aa: CASRPGGNTIYF

j_gene: TRBJ2-1
abundance: NA
v_gene: TRBV24-1
d_gene: NA
CDR3nt: TGTGCCACCAGTGACCCCACAGGGATGGACAATGAGCAGTTCTTC
CDR3aa: CATSDPTGMDNEQFF

j_gene: TRBJ1-1
abundance: NA
v_gene: TRBV7-2
d_gene: NA
CDR3nt: TGTGCCAGCAGCTGGGAGTGGGGGCGCGACACTGAAGCTTTCTTT
CDR3aa: CASSWEWGRDTEAFF

j_gene: TRBJ1-1
abundance: NA
v_gene: TRBV6-5
d_gene: NA
CDR3nt: TGTGCCAGCAGTACGGACGTAGGGGGGGCTGAAGCTTTCTTT
CDR3aa: CASSTDVGGAEAFF

j_gene: TRBJ1-1
abundance: once
v_gene: TRBV15
d_gene: TRBD1
CDR3nt: TGTGCCACCAGGACGGACAGGGGGCCAACTGAAGCTTTCTTT
CDR3aa: CATRTDRGPTEAFF

j_gene: TRBJ1-6
abundance: NA
v_gene: TRBV4-2
d_gene: TRBD1
CDR3nt: TGTGCCAGCAGCCAGGGGACAGGTAAAGCATTGAATTCACCCCTCCACTTT
CDR3aa: CASSQGTGKALNSPLHF

j_gene: TRBJ2-1
abundance: NA
v_gene: TRBV4-1
d_gene: NA
CDR3nt: TGCGCCAGCAGCCGAAAAACTAATTTGGGTCTGTTCTTC
CDR3aa: CASSRKTNLGLFF

j_gene: TRBJ2-7
abundance: few
v_gene: TRBV10-3
d_gene: NA
CDR3nt: TGTGCCATCAGTGGTTCTCTGTCCTACGAGCAGTACTTC
CDR3aa: CAISGSLSYEQYF

j_gene: TRBJ2-5
abundance: NA
v_gene: TRBV3-1/TRBV3-2
d_gene: NA
CDR3nt: TGTGCCAGCAGCCATGCGACGGCTGGGGTAACCAGGGGAGGGACCCAGTACTTC
CDR3aa: CASSHATAGVTRGGTQYF

j_gene: TRBJ1-6
abundance: NA
v_gene: TRBV7-3
d_gene: NA
CDR3nt: TGTGCCAGCAGCCCAAACAGGGATTCACCCCTCCACTTT
CDR3aa: CASSPNRDSPLHF

j_gene: TRBJ2-3
abundance: NA
v_gene: TRBV6-4
d_gene: NA
CDR3nt: TGTGCCAGCAGCCCCCAAGCCCTCACAGATACGCAGTATTTT
CDR3aa: CASSPQALTDTQYF

j_gene: TRBJ1-6
abundance: NA
v_gene: TRBV7-2
d_gene: NA
CDR3nt: TGTGCCAGCAGCTTAGATGTGGGACGGTATAATTCACCCCTCCACTTT
CDR3aa: CASSLDVGRYNSPLHF

j_gene: TRBJ1-2
abundance: NA
v_gene: TRBV6-5
d_gene: TRBD1
CDR3nt: TGTGCCAGCATTTTACAGGGGGCTAACTATGGCTACACCTTC
CDR3aa: CASILQGANYGYTF

j_gene: TRBJ2-1
abundance: few
v_gene: TRBV19
d_gene: NA
CDR3nt: TGTGCCACAACCGACAGGACCTACAATGAGCAGTTCTTC
CDR3aa: CATTDRTYNEQFF

j_gene: TRBJ1-1
abundance: few
v_gene: TRBV18
d_gene: NA
CDR3nt: TGTGCCAGCTCACTCGGAGGGGTGGGAAACACTGAAGCTTTCTTT
CDR3aa: CASSLGGVGNTEAFF

j_gene: TRBJ1-5
abundance: few
v_gene: TRBV4-1
d_gene: NA
CDR3nt: TGCGCCAGCAGCCCCACAGGGACAAAGGAAAATCAGCCCCAGCATTTT
CDR3aa: CASSPTGTKENQPQHF

j_gene: TRBJ1-5
abundance: NA
v_gene: TRBV28
d_gene: NA
CDR3nt: TGTGCCAGCATAGCGGGGGCGGTAAATCAGCCCCAGCATTTT
CDR3aa: CASIAGAVNQPQHF

j_gene: TRBJ2-4
abundance: once
v_gene: TRBV6-4
d_gene: NA
CDR3nt: TGTGCCAGCAGTGAGAAGGGTGGGGAAAACATTCAGTACTTC
CDR3aa: CASSEKGGENIQYF

j_gene: TRBJ2-3
abundance: NA
v_gene: TRBV5-1
d_gene: NA
CDR3nt: TGCGCCAGCAGCTTGGCCCGGGGGGCGCGTCTCACAGATACGCAGTATTTT
CDR3aa: CASSLARGARLTDTQYF

j_gene: TRBJ2-7
abundance: NA
v_gene: TRBV4-1
d_gene: NA
CDR3nt: TGCGCCAGCAGCCAAGATCGCGAGGGTTATAGGTCCTACGAGCAGTACTTC
CDR3aa: CASSQDREGYRSYEQYF

j_gene: TRBJ2-5
abundance: NA
v_gene: TRBV3-1/TRBV3-2
d_gene: TRBD1
CDR3nt: TGTGCCAGCAGCCCACCCTACAGGGGGGAGACCCAGTACTTC
CDR3aa: CASSPPYRGETQYF

j_gene: TRBJ1-1
abundance: once
v_gene: TRBV2
d_gene: NA
CDR3nt: TGTGCCAGCAGTGAATTGGTTTCGAACACTGAAGCTTTCTTT
CDR3aa: CASSELVSNTEAFF

j_gene: TRBJ1-6
abundance: NA
v_gene: TRBV18
d_gene: NA
CDR3nt: TGTGCCAGCTCACCTGACTTGAGCTCCTATAATTCACCCCTCCACTTT
CDR3aa: CASSPDLSSYNSPLHF

j_gene: TRBJ1-1
abundance: NA
v_gene: TRBV7-2
d_gene: NA
CDR3nt: TGTGCCAGCAGCTTAGGGACAGTGCCTGAAGCTTTCTTT
CDR3aa: CASSLGTVPEAFF

j_gene: TRBJ2-1
abundance: NA
v_gene: TRBV9
d_gene: NA
CDR3nt: TGTGCCAGCAGCCCCGGATGGGACAATGAGCAGTTCTTC
CDR3aa: CASSPGWDNEQFF

j_gene: TRBJ1-2
abundance: NA
v_gene: TRBV6-1
d_gene: NA
CDR3nt: TGTGCCAGCAGTGAAGGCGACAGCGCAGGGGTAGTCACCTTC
CDR3aa: CASSEGDSAGVVTF

j_gene: TRBJ1-2
abundance: NA
v_gene: TRBV4-2
d_gene: NA
CDR3nt: TGTGCCAGCAGCCAAGGCCAGGGGAGCTATGGCTACACCTTC
CDR3aa: CASSQGQGSYGYTF

j_gene: TRBJ2-3
abundance: NA
v_gene: TRBV5-6
d_gene: NA
CDR3nt: TGTGCCAGCAGCCAGGTGGGCGCCCTAGTCACAGATACGCAGTATTTT
CDR3aa: CASSQVGALVTDTQYF